This TCR beta chain appears in the sequencing data of a study of blood T cell repertoires in COVID-19. Study at large: Acute-phase and convalescent COVID-19 samples originated in the United States, Italy and Spain. PBMCs, B-cell-depleted T cells, or T cells were the source of the cDNA or gDNA that made up the material.

Per the germline V gene, CDR1 is SEHNR and CDR2 is FQNEAQ (reference sequence). This CDR3 region has 15 residues. V was trimmed by 1 base and J by 6 bases, leaving 15 bases between them. Authors' data handling: Estimation of nucleated cell counts was performed using reference gene primer amplification. Sequencing was performed with immunoSEQ multiplex PCR; in TCRdb, only in-frame clones are kept and a portion is missing. The DNA gave D and trimming, while V, J and clone size come from that table. The table includes more than 150,000 clones, roughly 80% detected once. The clonotype was recovered from a woman aged 25 to 45 with acute or convalescent COVID-19. This rearrangement joins TRBV7-9 to TRBJ1-2; maybe TRBD1 (5 bases). Sequences were obtained from peripheral blood. The CDR3 loop is CASSLGGVSVNGYTF. The CDR3 nucleotides read TGTGCCAGCAGCTTAGGGGGGGTTTCTGTCAATGGCTACACCTTC.